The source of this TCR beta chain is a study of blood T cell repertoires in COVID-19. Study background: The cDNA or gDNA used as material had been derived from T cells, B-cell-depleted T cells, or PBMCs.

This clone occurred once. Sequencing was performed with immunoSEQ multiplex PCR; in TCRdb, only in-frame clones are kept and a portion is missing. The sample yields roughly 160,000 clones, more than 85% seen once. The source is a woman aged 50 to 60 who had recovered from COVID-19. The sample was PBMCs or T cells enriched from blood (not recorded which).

This CDR3 reads CASSGLGLHYGYTF. The CDR3 DNA reads as TGCGCCAGCAGTGGGCTTGGTCTACACTATGGCTACACCTTC. The chain is built from TRBV5-1 and TRBJ1-2; D ambiguous. V was clipped by 5 bases and J by 3 bases, with 14 bases between them. Germline loops: CDR1 SGHRS, CDR2 YFSETQ. CDR3 length: 14 amino acids. The full variable domain, in which reference TRBV5-1 and TRBJ1-2 provide the parts outside the CDR3, is KAGVTQTPRYLIKTRGQQVTLSCSPISGHRSVSWYQQTPGQGLQFLFEYFSETQRNKGNFPGRFSGRQFSNSRSEMNVSTLELGDSALYLCASSGLGLHYGYTFGSGTRLTVV.